This T cell receptor beta chain was identified during a study of T cells after yellow fever vaccination. The CDR3 has 15 amino acids. V dropped 3 bases and J dropped 3; count of bases not matched to a gene: 2. In regard to this clonotype: Its antigen is as yet unknown.

TCRdb called the 5' RACE reads again in MiXCR, with one record for every CDR3 protein. Found here are 500,000 to 650,000 distinct CDR3 sequences, less than 20% of them singletons; the top ten hold about 18%. Study-wide findings and caveats: Abundant bulk-derived clonotypes could contaminate FACS-sorted repertoires.

This receptor was obtained from a man between 18 and 29 years old who received the YFV17D yellow fever vaccine. V and J are TRBV12-3 or TRBV12-4 and TRBJ2-1; 10 positions match TRBD2. This sample comprised PBMCs, obtained about 5 days after the first yellow fever vaccination. DNA of the CDR3: TGTGCCAGCAGTTTTAGCGGGGGGCGCTACAATGAGCAGTTCTTC. Its protein product is CASSFSGGRYNEQFF.